The 32 T cell receptor beta chains listed next were all sequenced from one sample in a study of identical twins. TCRdb ran MiXCR on the 5' RACE reads and lists one entry per CDR3 protein. Here the sample spans a few hundred thousand distinct CDR3 sequences, around 12% being singletons. Another study also made use of these data, one on yellow fever vaccine responses in identical twins.

Material: CD8+ T cells sorted from blood. These receptor sequences come from a woman between 18 and 29 years old in good health.

This rearrangement joins TRBV2 to TRBJ2-2; maybe TRBD1 (6 bases). The germline V gene has CDR1 SNHLY and CDR2 FYNNEI. Trimming took off 6 bases at V and 6 bases at J, with 8 bases between the two ends. The CDR3 runs to 12 residues. The CDR3 reads CASRQGPGELFF. The CDR3 region has the DNA TGTGCCAGCAGGCAGGGGCCCGGGGAGCTGTTTTTT.

This clonotype showed up just a few times. This chain uses TRBV7-3 with TRBJ1-1, with D hard to call. There are 15 residues in the CDR3. Germline V CDR1 and CDR2: SGHTA, FQGTGA. Trimming cost V 2 bases and J 1 base, with 11 bases left between them. The CDR3 loop reads CASSLDLGKNTEAFF. The CDR3, as DNA: TGTGCCAGCAGCTTAGATCTGGGGAAGAACACTGAAGCTTTCTTT.

This clonotype was recorded at least ten times. The J gene is TRBJ2-7, the V gene TRBV4-1; D is uncertain. V was trimmed by 2 bases and J by 0 bases, leaving 5 bases between them. The germline V gene encodes CDR1 MGHRA and CDR2 YSYEKL. The CDR3 has 13 residues. The CDR3 nucleotides read TGCGCCAGCAGCCAACAGGCCTCCTACGAGCAGTACTTC. This gives the protein CASSQQASYEQYF.

This clonotype has at least ten counts. The chain is built from TRBV5-5 and TRBJ2-7; D is ambiguous. This CDR3 is 15 amino acids long. The germline V gene has CDR1 SGHKS and CDR2 YYEKEE (reference sequence). V lost 0 bases to trimming and J lost 3 bases, with 13 bases between them. The CDR3 loop is CASSLDLGRFYEQYF. CDR3 nucleotide sequence: TGTGCCAGCAGCTTGGACCTAGGACGGTTCTACGAGCAGTACTTC.

There are many counts of this clonotype. The chain carries TRBV29-1 and TRBJ2-3; TRBD1 is a possible D gene (5 bases). The ends were cut back, 0 bases at V and 3 bases at J, with 10 bases in the middle. CDR3 length equals 14 residues. Per the germline V gene, CDR1 is SQVTM and CDR2 is ANQGSEA. As DNA, the CDR3 is TGCAGCGTTGAAGATGTACAGGAGACAGATACGCAGTATTTT. Protein sequence: CSVEDVQETDTQYF.

J is TRBJ2-7 and V is TRBV7-9, with TRBD1 identical over 9 bases. This CDR3 is built from 15 residues. Germline V lookup: CDR1 SEHNR, CDR2 FQNEAQ (reference sequence). J gave up 4 bases and V 6 bases, and 10 bases lay outside the gene matches. CDR3 loop: CASSPGQGTLYEQYV. The CDR3 DNA reads TGTGCCAGCAGTCCCGGACAGGGGACCTTATACGAGCAGTACGTC.

This clonotype was counted only a few times. This chain links TRBV5-1 with TRBJ2-1; TRBD2 matches 11 bases. Germline V gives CDR1 SGHRS, CDR2 YFSETQ. V dropped 4 bases and J dropped 7; count of bases not matched to a gene: 13. This CDR3 has 17 residues. As DNA, the CDR3 is TGCGCCAGCAGCATCGGACTAGCGGGCTCCTGGGGGAATGAGCAGTTCTTC. Translating gives CASSIGLAGSWGNEQFF.

This clonotype has more than one count but fewer than ten. This chain uses TRBV7-6 with TRBJ2-3; 7 bases align to TRBD1. This CDR3 comprises 16 residues. Trimming removed 1 base from V and 4 bases from J; junction bases left unmatched: 8. Germline V gene sequence: CDR1 SGHVS, CDR2 FNYEAQ. The DNA of the CDR3 is TGTGCCAGCAGCTTAGTAAGGGGGCCTATACCAGATACGCAGTATTTT. Protein product: CASSLVRGPIPDTQYF.

This clonotype has ten or more counts. The genes are TRBV7-9 and TRBJ1-1; tentatively, D is TRBD1 (6 bases). The V and J ends lost 4 bases and 5 bases respectively, with 8 bases between them. There are 12 residues in the CDR3. Per the germline V gene, CDR1 is SEHNR and CDR2 is FQNEAQ (reference sequence). The CDR3 here is CASSSDSTEAFF. The CDR3 DNA reads TGTGCCAGCAGCTCGGACAGTACTGAAGCTTTCTTT.

This clonotype was found many times. V is TRBV24-1 and J is TRBJ2-7, with D perhaps matching TRBD2 (5 bases). V was shortened by 3 bases and J by 5 bases, with 7 bases between the two germline ends. There are 12 residues in the CDR3. Germline V CDR1 and CDR2: KGHDR, SFDVKD. This CDR3 is CATSDMGDEQYF. CDR3 in DNA: TGTGCCACCAGTGATATGGGAGACGAGCAGTACTTC.

This chain joins TRBV11-1 and TRBJ1-2; D remains unclear. The CDR3 runs to 13 residues. V lost 5 bases to trimming and J lost 3 bases, with 10 bases between them. Germline V gene lookup returns CDR1 SGHAT and CDR2 FQDESV (reference sequence). CDR3 DNA: TGTGCCAGCAGCGGTAACGCGGACTATGGCTACACCTTC. It codes for CASSGNADYGYTF.

The table lists this clonotype with a few counts. The V gene is TRBV12-5, the J gene TRBJ1-5; D unresolved. Trimming left V 2 bases short and J 4 bases short, with 9 bases between. CDR3 length equals 14 residues. Germline V gene data show CDR1 as LGHNT and CDR2 as FRNRAP. As DNA, the CDR3 is TGTGCTAGTGGTTTGCCGGAGGGAAATCAGCCCCAGCATTTT. Translation: CASGLPEGNQPQHF.

This chain uses TRBV28 with TRBJ1-5; D gene ambiguous. The CDR3 runs to 14 residues. Germline CDR1 and CDR2: MDHEN and SYDVKM. V shed 10 bases and J shed 4 bases, with 17 bases lying between them. The CDR3, as DNA: TGTGCCACCACCCGTGAGACGGTAAATCAGCCCCAGCATTTT. It codes for CATTRETVNQPQHF.

This clonotype was observed at least ten times. This chain connects TRBV29-1 to TRBJ2-3; 9 nucleotides align to TRBD2. The ends lost 5 bases at V and 4 bases at J; junction bases unmatched: 13. This CDR3 is built from 16 residues. Germline V gene sequence: CDR1 SQVTM, CDR2 ANQGSEA. The CDR3 DNA reads as TGCAGCGTTAACGGGATGGCGGGAGGGCCCCCAGATACGCAGTATTTT. Translated: CSVNGMAGGPPDTQYF.

The chain is built from TRBV2 and TRBJ2-1; perhaps TRBD2 as D (6 bases). Trimming cost V 4 bases and J 6 bases, with 13 bases left between them. Germline values: CDR1 SNHLY, CDR2 FYNNEI. The CDR3 runs 14 residues. The CDR3 is CASSVEGAGNEQFF. CDR3 in DNA: TGTGCCAGCAGTGTAGAGGGAGCGGGCAATGAGCAGTTCTTC.

This clonotype was counted only a few times. The chain combines TRBV28 with TRBJ2-7; D is unresolved. The CDR3 runs to 14 residues. CDR1 is MDHEN, CDR2 SYDVKM, per germline. The V gene lost 3 bases and the J gene lost 0 bases, with 9 bases spanning the gap. CDR3 nucleotide sequence: TGTGCCAGCAGTTTGGGCTCCCTCTCCTACGAGCAGTACTTC. Its translation is CASSLGSLSYEQYF.

This clonotype has a count of ten or more. The chain recombines TRBV15 with TRBJ2-7, with 11 bases lining up with TRBD2. Looked up from germline, CDR1 is LNHNV and CDR2 is YYDKDF (reference sequence). The CDR3 is made up of 18 amino acids. The trim removed 0 bases at V and 4 bases at J, leaving 11 bases unmatched. The CDR3 DNA reads TGTGCCACCAGCAGAGATGCCGCCACTAGCGGGAGTAAGTACGAGCAGTACTTC. It yields the protein CATSRDAATSGSKYEQYF.

This clonotype has more than one count but fewer than ten. This chain links TRBV28 with TRBJ1-1; weak D call: TRBD1 (5 bases). Germline V gene lookup returns CDR1 MDHEN and CDR2 SYDVKM. Trimming took 4 bases from V and 1 from J, leaving 13 bases between them. The CDR3 totals 15 residues. The CDR3 sequence: CASSSPRRGNTEAFF. For the CDR3, the DNA is TGTGCCAGCAGTTCACCCCGGAGGGGGAACACTGAAGCTTTCTTT.

DNA for the CDR3: TGCGCCAGCAGTGACGATCGGGGAATATCGCCCCAGCATTTT. Translation gives CASSDDRGISPQHF. This rearrangement joins TRBV10-2 to TRBJ1-5, with no clear D. Germline CDR1 WSHSY, CDR2 SAAADI. Deletions cut 3 bases from V and 9 bases from J, with 15 bases between. There are 14 residues in the CDR3.

This rearrangement joins TRBV5-1 to TRBJ1-2; possible D gene TRBD1, 5 bases. Per germline, CDR1 SGHRS and CDR2 YFSETQ. The V end lost 0 bases, the J end lost 4 bases, and 10 bases lay between the germline ends. There are 14 residues in the CDR3. The CDR3 DNA sequence: TGCGCCAGCAGCTTGGGCCAGGGTACCTATGGCTACACCTTC. It specifies CASSLGQGTYGYTF.

This clonotype was seen more than once but under ten times. V usage is TRBV4-1 and J usage is TRBJ2-3, with 10 bases lining up with TRBD2. Losses at the gene ends were 1 base for V and 2 bases for J; bases not matched to a gene: 9. The CDR3 sequence is 18 residues long. The germline V gene has CDR1 MGHRA and CDR2 YSYEKL. The CDR3 is CASSQGLLAGVSTDTQYF. CDR3 sequence (DNA): TGCGCCAGCAGCCAAGGATTGCTAGCGGGAGTCTCCACAGATACGCAGTATTTT.

This clonotype has more than one count but fewer than ten. The rearrangement links TRBV29-1 to TRBJ2-1, with TRBD2 identical over 8 bases. The CDR3 has 15 amino acids. Germline V CDR1 and CDR2: SQVTM, ANQGSEA. The V segment lost 0 bases and the J segment 2 bases; nucleotides outside the gene matches: 3. This CDR3 reads CSVEDRGGAYNEQFF. DNA of the CDR3: TGCAGCGTTGAAGATCGGGGGGGTGCCTACAATGAGCAGTTCTTC.

The chain uses TRBV28 and TRBJ2-7; 9 nucleotides line up with TRBD2. Germline V gene data show CDR1 as MDHEN and CDR2 as SYDVKM. The J segment lost 1 base and the V segment lost 8 bases, leaving 9 bases of the junction unmatched. The CDR3 contains 15 residues. This CDR3 reads CASLEAGGPSYEQYF. The CDR3 DNA reads TGTGCCAGCCTGGAAGCGGGAGGCCCGTCCTACGAGCAGTACTTC.

This clonotype was counted at least ten times. The chain uses TRBV12-3 or TRBV12-4 and TRBJ2-3; 7 positions agree with TRBD1. Trimming cost V 5 bases and J 10 bases; bases outside gene matches: 6. The length of the CDR3 is 12 residues. CDR3 DNA: TGTGCCAGCAGTCCAGCACAGGGGCCGCAGTATTTT. Translation gives CASSPAQGPQYF.

This clonotype was detected ten times or more. This chain links TRBV5-1 with TRBJ2-3, with 10 nucleotides matching TRBD2. V lost 4 bases, J lost 6 bases, and 5 bases stayed unmatched. Germline V gene lookup returns CDR1 SGHRS and CDR2 YFSETQ. The CDR3 covers 14 residues. In DNA, the CDR3 is TGCGCCAGCAGCCCTAGCGGGGGCGGGGATACGCAGTATTTT. It specifies CASSPSGGGDTQYF.

The sample holds many counts of this clonotype. As DNA, the CDR3 is TGTGCCAGCAGCCTTCCGGGCAGGGGAGGCGACGAGCAGTACTTC. It is translated as CASSLPGRGGDEQYF. The J gene is TRBJ2-7, the V gene TRBV16; either TRBD1 or TRBD2 may fit D (6 bases each). The germline V gene encodes CDR1 KGHSY and CDR2 FQNENV. The V gene lost 4 bases and the J gene lost 5 bases, with 18 bases spanning the gap. The CDR3 length is 15 residues.

This clonotype was recorded a few times. The J gene is TRBJ2-1, the V gene TRBV20-1; 9 bases fit TRBD1. Per germline, CDR1 DFQATT and CDR2 SNEGSKA (reference sequence). CDR3 size: 19 residues. The V and J ends lost 5 bases and 4 bases, in that order; junction bases with no gene match: 21. DNA of the CDR3: TGCAGTGCTCCCCGAGGCGATGTTGAGAACAGGGGGCTTTACAATGAGCAGTTCTTC. It is translated as CSAPRGDVENRGLYNEQFF.

The CDR3 DNA reads as TGTGCCAGCAGCTTATCCCCGGCAGGGGTTTTCAACTATGGCTACACCTTC. It encodes CASSLSPAGVFNYGYTF. This chain connects TRBV7-8 to TRBJ1-2, with D perhaps TRBD1 (6 bases). The V gene lost 2 bases and the J gene lost 2 bases, with 18 bases spanning the gap. The CDR3 length is 17 residues. Germline V gene sequence: CDR1 SGHVS, CDR2 FQNEAQ.

This clonotype was observed a few times. The chain combines TRBV9 with TRBJ2-3; 8 nucleotides line up with TRBD2. V shed 1 base, J shed 1 base, and the junction held 2 bases outside the gene matches. Germline loops: CDR1 SGDLS, CDR2 YYNGEE. The CDR3 has 15 residues. CDR3 nucleotides: TGTGCCAGCAGCGTATCTAGCGGGCGCACAGATACGCAGTATTTT. Its translation: CASSVSSGRTDTQYF.

The chain is built from TRBV27 and TRBJ2-5; 7 bases match TRBD2. Trimming cost V 3 bases and J 5 bases; bases outside gene matches: 9. The CDR3 is 15 residues long. In germline, CDR1 is MNHEY, CDR2 SMNVEV (reference sequence). In DNA, the CDR3 is TGTGCCAGCAGTTTTGGGGGGGGGGTGGTGGAGACCCAGTACTTC. This gives the protein CASSFGGGVVETQYF.

The V gene is TRBV3-1, the J gene TRBJ2-7; D remains unclear. Germline V lookup: CDR1 LGHDT, CDR2 YNNKEL (reference sequence). This CDR3 is 13 amino acids long. V was cut by 3 bases and J by 1 base, with 7 bases left in between. DNA of the CDR3: TGTGCCAGCAGCCAGGGGTTTTCCTACGAGCAGTACGTC. This encodes CASSQGFSYEQYV.

The table lists this clonotype with a few counts. This chain links TRBV25-1 with TRBJ2-3; D gene ambiguous. This CDR3 comprises 14 residues. Looked up from germline, CDR1 is MGHDK and CDR2 is SYGVNS. Deletions cut 3 bases from V and 4 bases from J, with 11 bases between. CDR3 sequence: CASSDPGSSDTQYF. The CDR3 DNA sequence: TGTGCCAGCAGTGATCCGGGCTCTTCAGATACGCAGTATTTT.